The T cell receptor beta chain under discussion was sequenced for a study of response to subunit inactivated influenza vaccine. Study findings and constraints: The authors suggested that few new T cells are recruited per seasonal influenza vaccination.

One entry per CDR3 protein, called by TCRdb with MiXCR from the RT-PCR reads. The data contain 250,000 to 350,000 distinct CDR3 sequences, 20% to 25% of them singletons. This CDR3 comprises 12 residues. Losses at the gene ends were 5 bases for V and 13 bases for J; bases not matched to a gene: 4. Germline V gene lookup returns CDR1 SEHNR and CDR2 FQNEAQ (reference sequence). The table lists this clonotype with a few counts. Its antigen is undetermined. This TCR was sampled from a man between 50 and 75 years old who received an inactivated influenza vaccine. The specimen comprised PBMCs from blood, sampled approximately 20 months after vaccination. The genes are TRBV7-9 and TRBJ2-1, with TRBD1 identical over 11 bases. DNA for the CDR3: TGTGCCAGCAGCCTAGGGACAGGGGGTCAGTTCTTC. This sequence encodes CASSLGTGGQFF.